This TCR beta chain was observed in a study of technical replicates of blood from a handful of donors. Produced via immunoSEQ multiplex PCR; TCRdb's table is partial and in-frame only. In the table there are fewer than 95,000 clones, 91% of which are singletons. Germline lookup yields CDR1 SGHTA and CDR2 FQGTGA. CDR3 size: 13 residues. V was cut by 2 bases and J by 0 bases, with 4 bases left in between. This chain connects TRBV7-3 to TRBJ1-2; D is uncertain. The sequence was collected from a human donor in good health. The material sequenced was T cells isolated from PBMCs. The CDR3 sequence: CASSLWPNYGYTF. The DNA for the CDR3 is TGTGCCAGCAGCTTATGGCCTAACTATGGCTACACCTTC.